This T cell receptor beta chain was documented in a study of OX40 agonist ivuxolimab in advanced cancers. For the study at large: People in dose escalation had one of these cancers: hepatocellular carcinoma, melanoma, renal cell or head and neck cancer. General observations from the study: More expanded clones were seen, on average, in CD8+ T cells than in CD4+. Circulating CD4+ and CD8+ T cells showed clonal expansion by week 6 at 0.1 to 3.0 mg/kg.

Samples were taken at baseline and on day 1 of cycles 4 and 7. A remark on this clone: Its specificity is not known.

The length of the CDR3 is 16 residues. CDR1 and CDR2 (germline): LNHNV, YYDKDF (reference sequence). Trimming cost V 8 bases and J 0 bases, with 17 bases left between them. The data were produced by immunoSEQ multiplex PCR, yet TCRdb's version contains in-frame clones alone and is incomplete. The sample includes some 78,000 clones, roughly 93% of them seen just once. V is TRBV15 and J is TRBJ2-1, with D possibly being TRBD1 or TRBD2 (6 bases each). Sequencing used CD4+ or CD8+ T cells sorted from blood, obtained in a trial of the OX40 agonist ivuxolimab. The receptor's source is an adult with an advanced solid tumor such as melanoma, head and neck, liver or kidney cancer. DNA of the CDR3: TGTGCCACCGGGGGGCGGGTGACCCACTCCTACAATGAGCAGTTCTTC. Amino acids: CATGGRVTHSYNEQFF. Variable domain in full (rest from reference TRBV15 and TRBJ2-1): DAMVIQNPRYQVTQFGKPVTLSCSQTLNHNVMYWYQQKSSQAPKLLFHYYDKDFNNEADTPDNFQSRRPNTSFCFLDIRSPGLGDTAMYLCATGGRVTHSYNEQFFGPGTRLTVL.